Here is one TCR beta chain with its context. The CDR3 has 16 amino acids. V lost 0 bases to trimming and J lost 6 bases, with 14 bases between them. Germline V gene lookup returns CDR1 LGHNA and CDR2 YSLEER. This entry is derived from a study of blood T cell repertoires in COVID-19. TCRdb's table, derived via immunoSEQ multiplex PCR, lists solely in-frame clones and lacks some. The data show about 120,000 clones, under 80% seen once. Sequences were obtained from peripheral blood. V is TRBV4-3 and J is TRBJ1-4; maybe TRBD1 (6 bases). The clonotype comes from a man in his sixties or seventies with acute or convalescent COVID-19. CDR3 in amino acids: CASSQDLGGTYEKLFF. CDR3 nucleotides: TGCGCCAGCAGCCAAGATCTGGGTGGGACATATGAAAAACTGTTTTTT.